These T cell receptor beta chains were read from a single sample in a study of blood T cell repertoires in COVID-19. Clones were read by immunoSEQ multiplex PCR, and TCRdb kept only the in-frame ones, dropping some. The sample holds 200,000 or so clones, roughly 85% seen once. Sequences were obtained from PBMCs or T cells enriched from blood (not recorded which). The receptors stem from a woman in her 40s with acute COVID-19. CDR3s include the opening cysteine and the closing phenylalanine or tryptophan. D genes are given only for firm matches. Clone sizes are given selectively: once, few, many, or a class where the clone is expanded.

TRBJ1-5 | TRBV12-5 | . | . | CASGLVRGVGEQPQHF | TGTGCTAGTGGTTTGGTACGCGGGGTTGGGGAACAGCCCCAGCATTTT
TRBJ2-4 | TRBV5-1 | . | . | CASSFQGPKNIQYF | TGCGCCAGCAGCTTCCAGGGCCCTAAAAACATTCAGTACTTC
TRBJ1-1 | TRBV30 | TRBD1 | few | CAWKTRTGSGWSTEAFF | TGTGCCTGGAAGACGCGGACAGGTTCGGGTTGGAGCACTGAAGCTTTCTTT
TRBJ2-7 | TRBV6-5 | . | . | CASSSRQVPYEQYF | TGTGCCAGCAGTTCTCGACAGGTCCCCTACGAGCAGTACTTC
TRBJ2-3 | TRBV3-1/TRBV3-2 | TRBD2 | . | CASRPLAGGTDTQYF | TGTGCCAGCAGGCCGCTAGCGGGAGGCACAGATACGCAGTATTTT
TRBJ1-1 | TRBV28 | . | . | CASSLGSLGTEAFF | TGTGCCAGCAGTTTGGGCAGCCTCGGAACTGAAGCTTTCTTT
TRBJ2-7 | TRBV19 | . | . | CASSERSEQYF | TGTGCCAGTAGTGAGCGGAGTGAGCAGTACTTC
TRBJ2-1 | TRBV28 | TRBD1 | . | CASSLFPGTGYHEQFF | TGTGCCAGCAGTTTATTTCCCGGGACAGGGTATCATGAGCAGTTCTTC
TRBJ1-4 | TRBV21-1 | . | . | CASSKHMERPEKLFF | TGTGCCAGCAGCAAACACATGGAGAGGCCCGAAAAACTGTTTTTT
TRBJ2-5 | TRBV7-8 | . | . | CASSPPGGWKTQYF | TGTGCCAGCAGCCCACCCGGGGGTTGGAAGACCCAGTACTTC